This is a list of T cell receptor beta chains from one sample in a study of monozygotic twins with inflammatory bowel disease. TCRdb re-called the 5' RACE reads and gives one entry per CDR3 protein, without DNA. This table lists about 85,000 distinct CDR3 sequences. Sample: blood. These receptors were collected from a human donor with ulcerative colitis or Crohn's disease, or a healthy co-twin of an affected twin (not recorded which). Each CDR3 is given with its conserved first and last residue.

j_call v_call cdr3_aa
TRBJ2-1 TRBV20-1 CSAGRSGLSYNEQFF
TRBJ2-2 TRBV4-1 CASSQEGNTGELFF
TRBJ1-2 TRBV6-5 CASSYRDSFSHYGYTF
TRBJ1-6 TRBV28 CASSRRGVGRGNSPLHF
TRBJ2-1 TRBV7-2 CASSLSRESYNEQFF
TRBJ1-2 TRBV5-5 CASSLLGQLNYGYTF
TRBJ1-2 TRBV7-2 CASSLTPRDANYGYTF
TRBJ2-1 TRBV12-3/TRBV12-4 CASSFGAKQFF
TRBJ1-1 TRBV27 CASSNHRGTEAFF
TRBJ2-1 TRBV4-2 CASSLGGALNEQFF
TRBJ2-3 TRBV14 CASSHQTGSSTDTQYF
TRBJ1-1 TRBV20-1 CSARPRDGYTEAFF
TRBJ1-1 TRBV20-1 CSARDYRNTEAFF
TRBJ2-3 TRBV12-3/TRBV12-4 CASSAPGTSLADTQYF
TRBJ2-5 TRBV24-1 CATSDSDRPTQYF
TRBJ1-2 TRBV20-1 CSARASIKEGPPPGYTF
TRBJ2-3 TRBV20-1 CSAKGTSGPGNTQYF
TRBJ2-1 TRBV15 CATSRDYGDEQFF
TRBJ2-6 TRBV3-1 CASSHGGYTTAHVLTF
TRBJ1-5 TRBV19 CASSNQGTENQPQHF
TRBJ1-1 TRBV5-6 CASSLQGTEAFF
TRBJ2-7 TRBV7-2 CASSSAPRRMQYF
TRBJ2-3 TRBV18 CASSPLGQGRTDTQYF
TRBJ1-1 TRBV7-3 CASSLARATEAFF
TRBJ2-1 TRBV10-2 CASRPSTGLTGSSYNEQFF
TRBJ2-2 TRBV2 CASAGLSGTGELFF
TRBJ2-3 TRBV18 CASSPRESRVDTQYF
TRBJ1-1 TRBV18 CASSIGRLTEAFF
TRBJ2-1 TRBV11-2 CASSLTSGLASNEQFF
TRBJ2-1 TRBV5-6 CASSLGPVSGANEQFF
TRBJ1-1 TRBV20-1 CSARPRISNTEAFF
TRBJ1-3 TRBV7-9 CASRRGSGNTIYF